The sequence of this TCR beta chain was determined in a study of T cell repertoires in ileal Crohn's disease. As for the study in general: Patients had a median approximately 8-year disease duration, and approximately 35% were active smokers. Points from the study as a whole: All patients with clonality above 26.8% had endoscopic recurrence.

Of note for this clone: Its antigen remains unidentified.

Each sample's TCRB immunosequencing used about 0.5 micrograms of biopsy DNA. Clones were sequenced by immunoSEQ multiplex PCR, and TCRdb holds only the in-frame ones, with some missing. The sample lists about 1,400 clones, roughly 80% occurring once. The trim removed 2 bases at V and 1 base at J, leaving 4 bases unmatched. The germline CDR1 and CDR2 sequences are GTSNPN and SVGIG (reference sequence). This CDR3 is 14 amino acids long. Eligibility required adulthood, ileal or ileocolonic Crohn's disease and indicated ileocolonic resection. This rearrangement joins TRBV30 to TRBJ2-7; 8 nucleotides line up with TRBD1. The clonotype comes from an adult with Crohn's disease. Material for sequencing was ileal tissue. CDR3 coding DNA: TGTGCCTGGAGTTTCTGGACAGGGTCCTACGAGCAGTACTTC. Protein product: CAWSFWTGSYEQYF.